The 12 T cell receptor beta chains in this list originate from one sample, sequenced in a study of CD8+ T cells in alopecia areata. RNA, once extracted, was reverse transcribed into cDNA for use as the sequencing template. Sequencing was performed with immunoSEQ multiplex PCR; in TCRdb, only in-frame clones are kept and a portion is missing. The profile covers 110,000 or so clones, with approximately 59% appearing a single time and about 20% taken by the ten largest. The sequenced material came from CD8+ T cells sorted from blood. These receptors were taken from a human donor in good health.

The CDR3 region is CASSLGAWNEQYF. CDR3 bases: TGTGCCAGCAGCTTAGGCGCCTGGAACGAGCAGTACTTC. The chain is built from TRBV13 and TRBJ2-7; D uncertain. Germline-derived CDR1 and CDR2 are PRHDT and FYEKMQ (reference sequence). V was trimmed by 0 bases and J by 5 bases, leaving 8 bases between them. This CDR3 spans 13 amino acids. Drawing the rest from reference TRBV13 and TRBJ2-7, the complete variable domain is AAGVIQSPRHLIKEKRETATLKCYPIPRHDTVYWYQQGPGQDPQFLISFYEKMQSDKGSIPDRFSAQQFSDYHSELNMSSLELGDSALYFCASSLGAWNEQYFGPGTRLTVT.

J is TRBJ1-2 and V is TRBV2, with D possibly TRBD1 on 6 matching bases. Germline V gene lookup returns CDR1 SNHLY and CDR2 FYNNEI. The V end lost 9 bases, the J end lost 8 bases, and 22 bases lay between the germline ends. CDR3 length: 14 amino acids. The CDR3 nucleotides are TGTGCCAGGGGTTTTGGACAGACAGCGAGGGGCTACACCTTC. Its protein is CARGFGQTARGYTF. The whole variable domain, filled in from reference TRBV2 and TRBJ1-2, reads EPEVTQTPSHQVTQMGQEVILRCVPISNHLYFYWYRQILGQKVEFLVSFYNNEISEKSEIFDDQFSVERPDGSNFTLKIRSTKLEDSAMYFCARGFGQTARGYTFGSGTRLTVV.

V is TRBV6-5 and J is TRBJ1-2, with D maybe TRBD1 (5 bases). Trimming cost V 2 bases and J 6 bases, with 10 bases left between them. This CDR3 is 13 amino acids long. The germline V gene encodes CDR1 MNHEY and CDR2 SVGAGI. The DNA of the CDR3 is TGTGCCAGCAGTTACGGCGGGGGAGATGGCTACACCTTC. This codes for CASSYGGGDGYTF.

CDR3 in amino acids: CSVEDPGTGGYEQYF. CDR3 sequence (DNA): TGCAGCGTTGAAGACCCCGGGACAGGGGGCTACGAGCAGTACTTC. The chain joins TRBV29-1 to TRBJ2-7, with 11 bases matching TRBD1. J was trimmed by 3 bases and V by 0 bases; bases with no gene match: 4. Looked up from germline, CDR1 is SQVTM and CDR2 is ANQGSEA. The CDR3 extends over 15 amino acids.

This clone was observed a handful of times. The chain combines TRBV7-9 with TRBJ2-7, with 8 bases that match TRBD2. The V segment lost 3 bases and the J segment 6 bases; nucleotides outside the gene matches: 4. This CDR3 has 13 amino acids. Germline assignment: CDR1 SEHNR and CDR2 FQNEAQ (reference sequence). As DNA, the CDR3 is TGTGCCAGCAGCTTCTGGGCGGGAGGCGAGCAGTACTTC. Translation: CASSFWAGGEQYF.

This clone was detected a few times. The DNA for the CDR3 is TGTGCCAGCAGTGGAAGCGGGGGGGACTCTGGGGCCAACGTCCTGACTTTC. Its protein product is CASSGSGGDSGANVLTF. This chain joins TRBV27 and TRBJ2-6; 10 nucleotides match TRBD2. The CDR3 runs 17 residues. Germline lookup yields CDR1 MNHEY and CDR2 SMNVEV (reference sequence). V was pared by 5 bases and J by 0 bases, with 4 bases of the junction left unmatched.

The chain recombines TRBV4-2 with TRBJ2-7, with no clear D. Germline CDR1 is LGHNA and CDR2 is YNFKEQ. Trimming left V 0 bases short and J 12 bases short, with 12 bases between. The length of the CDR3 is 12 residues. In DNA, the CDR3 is TGTGCCAGCAGCCAAGATGAGGTGACACGGTACTTC. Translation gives CASSQDEVTRYF.

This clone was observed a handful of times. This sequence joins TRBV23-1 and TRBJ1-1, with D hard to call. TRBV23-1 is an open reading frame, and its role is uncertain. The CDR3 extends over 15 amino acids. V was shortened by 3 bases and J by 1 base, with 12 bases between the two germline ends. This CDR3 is CASSHRRVPNTEAFF. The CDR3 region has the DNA TGCGCCAGCAGTCATAGGAGGGTTCCGAACACTGAAGCTTTCTTT.

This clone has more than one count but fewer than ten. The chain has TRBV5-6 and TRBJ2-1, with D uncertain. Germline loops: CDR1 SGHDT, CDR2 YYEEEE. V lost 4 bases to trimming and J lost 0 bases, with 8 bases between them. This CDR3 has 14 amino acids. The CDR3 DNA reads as TGTGCCAGCAGCCCTGAGAGCTCCTACAATGAGCAGTTCTTC. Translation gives CASSPESSYNEQFF.

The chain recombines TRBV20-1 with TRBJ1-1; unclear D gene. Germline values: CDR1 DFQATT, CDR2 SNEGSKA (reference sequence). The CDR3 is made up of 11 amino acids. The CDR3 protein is CSGSEDTEAFF. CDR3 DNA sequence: TGCAGCGGAAGTGAGGACACTGAAGCTTTCTTT.

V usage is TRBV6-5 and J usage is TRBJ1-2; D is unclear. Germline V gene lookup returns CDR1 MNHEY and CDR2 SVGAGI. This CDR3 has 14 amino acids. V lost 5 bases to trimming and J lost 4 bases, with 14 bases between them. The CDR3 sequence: CASSTTQDLYGYTF. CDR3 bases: TGTGCCAGCAGTACGACCCAGGATCTCTATGGCTACACCTTC.

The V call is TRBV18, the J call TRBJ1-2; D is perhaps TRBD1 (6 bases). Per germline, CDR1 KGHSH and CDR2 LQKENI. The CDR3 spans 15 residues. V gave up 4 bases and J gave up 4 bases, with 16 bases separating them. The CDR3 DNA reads TGTGCCAGCTCACTCCTCAGGGGATGGGTCTATGGCTACACCTTC. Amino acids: CASSLLRGWVYGYTF.